In its sample, the clone carrying this T cell receptor beta chain was seen many times. The data belong to a study of T cells in Graves' hyperthyroidism and ophthalmopathy. Regions amplified from RNA transcripts were the TCR beta CDR3 regions. Using the HTBI primer set, a first-round RT-PCR was run on the TCR CDR3. TCRdb reanalysed the multiplex PCR reads using MiXCR and keeps one entry per CDR3 protein. The top ten clones hold about 5% of a sample with about 420,000 distinct CDR3 sequences, about an eighth of them seen once. Trimming cost V 0 bases and J 5 bases, with 8 bases left between them. Germline V gene sequence: CDR1 SGHRS, CDR2 YFSETQ. The CDR3 runs 13 residues.

The chain is built from TRBV5-1 and TRBJ1-1; D possibly corresponds to TRBD1 (6 bases). The sequencing sample was made of blood. This receptor was identified in a woman aged 18-29 years with Graves' hyperthyroidism. The chain's CDR3 is CASSLAQGTEAFF. CDR3 nucleotides: TGCGCCAGCAGCTTGGCCCAGGGGACTGAAGCTTTCTTT. Together with reference TRBV5-1 and TRBJ1-1, the CDR3 gives the full variable domain: KAGVTQTPRYLIKTRGQQVTLSCSPISGHRSVSWYQQTPGQGLQFLFEYFSETQRNKGNFPGRFSGRQFSNSRSEMNVSTLELGDSALYLCASSLAQGTEAFFGQGTRLTVV.